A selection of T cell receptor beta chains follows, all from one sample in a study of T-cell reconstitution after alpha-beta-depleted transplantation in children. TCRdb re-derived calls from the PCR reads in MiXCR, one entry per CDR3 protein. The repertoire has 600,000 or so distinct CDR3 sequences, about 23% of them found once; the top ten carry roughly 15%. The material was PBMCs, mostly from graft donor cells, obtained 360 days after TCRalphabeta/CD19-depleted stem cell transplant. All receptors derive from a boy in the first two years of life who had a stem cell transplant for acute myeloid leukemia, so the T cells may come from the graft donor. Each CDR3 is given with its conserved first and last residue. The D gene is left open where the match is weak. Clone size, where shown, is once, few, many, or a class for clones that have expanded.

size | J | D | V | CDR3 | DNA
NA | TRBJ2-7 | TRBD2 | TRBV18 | CASSPGVAGTSEQYF | TGTGCCAGCTCACCAGGAGTAGCGGGGACGTCCGAGCAGTACTTC
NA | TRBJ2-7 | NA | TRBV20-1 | CSARDLRQVRDEQYF | TGCAGTGCTAGAGATCTCCGACAGGTTCGGGACGAGCAGTACTTC
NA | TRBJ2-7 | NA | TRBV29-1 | CSVGGRGVLSYEQYF | TGCAGCGTTGGAGGCAGGGGGGTCCTCTCCTACGAGCAGTACTTC
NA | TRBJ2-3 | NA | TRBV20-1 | CSASMGTDTQYF | TGCAGTGCTAGCATGGGCACAGATACGCAGTATTTT
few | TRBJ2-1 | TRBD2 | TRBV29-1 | CSEATSGGSNEQFF | TGCAGCGAGGCGACTAGCGGGGGTTCCAATGAGCAGTTCTTC
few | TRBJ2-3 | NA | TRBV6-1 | CASAEGAADTQYF | TGTGCCAGCGCCGAAGGGGCGGCAGATACGCAGTATTTT
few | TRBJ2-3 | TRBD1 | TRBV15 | CATQGQISDTQYF | TGTGCCACCCAGGGACAGATATCAGATACGCAGTATTTT
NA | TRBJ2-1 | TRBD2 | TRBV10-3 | CAISDTLSGKPYNEQFF | TGTGCCATCAGCGACACACTTAGCGGGAAGCCCTACAATGAGCAGTTCTTC
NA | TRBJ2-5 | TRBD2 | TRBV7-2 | CASRFTGTSGETQYF | TGTGCCAGCAGATTTACCGGGACTAGCGGGGAGACCCAGTACTTC
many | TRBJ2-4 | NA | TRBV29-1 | CSVEEGGVAKNIQYF | TGCAGCGTTGAAGAAGGGGGAGTAGCCAAAAACATTCAGTACTTC
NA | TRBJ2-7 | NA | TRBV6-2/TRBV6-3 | CASSYYPLTYEQYF | TGTGCCAGCAGTTACTATCCCTTAACCTACGAGCAGTACTTC
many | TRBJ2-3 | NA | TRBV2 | CASSVGRSDTQYF | TGTGCCAGCAGTGTCGGTAGATCAGATACGCAGTATTTT
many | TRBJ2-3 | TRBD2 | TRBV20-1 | CSAPPVASGDKWDTQYF | TGCAGTGCCCCCCCTGTGGCTAGCGGGGACAAGTGGGATACGCAGTATTTT
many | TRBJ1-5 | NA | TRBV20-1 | CSAKIRGSGNQPQHF | TGCAGTGCTAAAATTCGGGGTTCGGGCAATCAGCCCCAGCATTTT
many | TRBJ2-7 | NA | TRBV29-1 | CSVLGGSEQYF | TGCAGCGTCTTAGGCGGGTCCGAGCAGTACTTC
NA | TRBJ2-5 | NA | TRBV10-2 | CASSELQGGGTQYF | TGCGCCAGCAGTGAACTCCAGGGGGGGGGGACCCAGTACTTC
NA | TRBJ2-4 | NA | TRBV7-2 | CASSLERTLAKNIQYF | TGTGCCAGCAGCTTAGAACGCACATTAGCCAAAAACATTCAGTACTTC
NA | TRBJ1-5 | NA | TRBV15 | CATSRLGRDNQPQHF | TGTGCCACCAGCAGATTGGGCAGGGACAATCAGCCCCAGCATTTT
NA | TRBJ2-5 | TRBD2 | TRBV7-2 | CASSSSSGGPLETQYF | TGTGCCAGCAGTTCCTCTAGCGGGGGGCCGCTCGAGACCCAGTACTTC
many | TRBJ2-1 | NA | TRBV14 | CASSRSGEQFF | TGTGCCAGCAGCCGATCGGGGGAGCAGTTCTTC
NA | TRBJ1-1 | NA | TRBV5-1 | CASSFRGGNTEAFF | TGCGCCAGCAGCTTCAGGGGTGGGAACACTGAAGCTTTCTTT
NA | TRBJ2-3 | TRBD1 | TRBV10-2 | CASSDRGLTDTQYF | TGCGCCAGCAGTGACAGGGGGCTTACAGATACGCAGTATTTT
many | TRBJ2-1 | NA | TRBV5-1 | CASRGPGGEQFF | TGCGCCAGCAGAGGTCCTGGGGGCGAGCAGTTCTTC
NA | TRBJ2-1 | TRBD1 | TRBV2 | CATPGTGSEREQFF | TGTGCCACCCCCGGGACAGGGTCTGAGCGAGAGCAGTTCTTC
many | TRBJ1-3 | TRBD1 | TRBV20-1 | CSARDRSQGNTIYF | TGCAGTGCTAGGGACAGGTCGCAAGGAAACACCATATATTTT
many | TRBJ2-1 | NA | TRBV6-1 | CASSAGTGYNEQFF | TGTGCCAGCAGTGCCGGGACGGGATACAATGAGCAGTTCTTC
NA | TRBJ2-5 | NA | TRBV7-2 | CASSLVSFEETQYF | TGTGCCAGCAGCTTAGTTTCGTTTGAAGAGACCCAGTACTTC
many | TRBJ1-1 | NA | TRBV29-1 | CSSTGYTEAFF | TGCAGCTCGACAGGTTACACTGAAGCTTTCTTT
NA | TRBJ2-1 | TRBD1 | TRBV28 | CASWTGGYNEQFF | TGTGCCAGCTGGACAGGGGGCTACAATGAGCAGTTCTTC
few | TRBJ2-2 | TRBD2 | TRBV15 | CATSRERDYSGSHTGELFF | TGTGCCACCAGCAGGGAGCGGGACTATTCCGGGTCACACACCGGGGAGCTGTTTTTT
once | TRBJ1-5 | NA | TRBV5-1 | CASSLDGVVNQPQHF | TGCGCCAGCAGCTTGGATGGGGTGGTCAATCAGCCCCAGCATTTT
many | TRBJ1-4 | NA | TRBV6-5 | CASSYSDVGEKLFF | TGTGCCAGCAGTTACTCAGACGTGGGGGAAAAACTGTTTTTT
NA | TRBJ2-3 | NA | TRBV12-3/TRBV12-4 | CAISLARFPTGLLEDTQYF | TGTGCCATCAGTTTAGCGCGTTTTCCGACAGGACTATTAGAAGATACGCAGTATTTT
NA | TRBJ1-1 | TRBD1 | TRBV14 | CASSQGYRGRRTEAFF | TGTGCCAGCAGCCAAGGGTACAGGGGGAGAAGGACTGAAGCTTTCTTT
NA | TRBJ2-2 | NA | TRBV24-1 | CATSGWGMNTGELFF | TGTGCCACCAGTGGCTGGGGGATGAACACCGGGGAGCTGTTTTTT
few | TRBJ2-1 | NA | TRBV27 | CASSLRESSYNEQFF | TGTGCCAGCAGTTTAAGGGAGAGCTCCTACAATGAGCAGTTCTTC
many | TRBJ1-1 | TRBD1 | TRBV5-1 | CASSLAGTDLNTEAFF | TGCGCCAGCAGCTTGGCCGGGACAGACTTGAACACTGAAGCTTTCTTT
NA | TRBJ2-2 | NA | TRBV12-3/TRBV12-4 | CASSLRPQTGELFF | TGTGCCAGCAGTTTGAGACCGCAGACCGGGGAGCTGTTTTTT
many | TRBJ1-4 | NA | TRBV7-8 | CASSLPGRFNEKLFF | TGTGCCAGCAGCTTACCCGGACGGTTTAATGAAAAACTGTTTTTT
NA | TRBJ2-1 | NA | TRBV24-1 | CATSDTSLNEQFF | TGTGCCACCAGTGATACTAGCCTCAATGAGCAGTTCTTC
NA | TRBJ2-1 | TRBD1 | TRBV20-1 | CSARDLPRGRNEQFF | TGCAGTGCTAGAGATCTCCCCAGGGGGCGGAATGAGCAGTTCTTC
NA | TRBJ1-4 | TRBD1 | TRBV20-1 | CSASRQGEKLFF | TGCAGTGCTAGCCGACAGGGGGAAAAACTGTTTTTT
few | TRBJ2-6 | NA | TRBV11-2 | CASSSYRDKFLSGANVLTF | TGTGCCAGCAGCTCCTACCGGGACAAATTCCTCTCTGGGGCCAACGTCCTGACTTTC